The 32 T cell receptor beta chains reported below all come from one sample, sequenced in a study of monozygotic twins with inflammatory bowel disease. TCRdb re-called the 5' RACE reads and gives one entry per CDR3 protein, without DNA. The listing records around 220,000 distinct CDR3 sequences. Sequences were obtained from blood. All receptors come from a human donor with ulcerative colitis or Crohn's disease, or a healthy co-twin of an affected twin (not recorded which).

The rearrangement uses TRBV20-1 and TRBJ2-7; TCRdb indicates TRBD2, and absent DNA this call remains unverified. This CDR3 comprises 15 residues. Germline-derived CDR1 and CDR2 are DFQATT and SNEGSKA (reference sequence). The CDR3 region is CSARLLAGGPYEQYF.

The CDR3 is CASSPLYTNEKLFF. The V gene is TRBV28, the J gene TRBJ1-4; without DNA, the TCRdb call of TRBD1 cannot be checked. CDR3 size: 14 residues. Germline V gene data show CDR1 as MDHEN and CDR2 as SYDVKM.

The V and J genes are TRBV6-1 and TRBJ2-5; TCRdb lists TRBD1, though no DNA is available to test this call. The germline gives CDR1 MNHNS, CDR2 SASEGT. CDR3 length equals 14 residues. The CDR3 loop is CASRAGTAVEAQYF.

The J gene is TRBJ2-5, the V gene TRBV12-3 or TRBV12-4; TCRdb calls TRBD1, which cannot be checked without DNA. This CDR3 is built from 18 residues. This CDR3 is CASSSSLQTGIRQETQYF.

V is TRBV7-9 and J is TRBJ2-3; TCRdb indicates TRBD2, and absent DNA this call remains unverified. This CDR3 has 14 amino acids. From germline, CDR1 is SEHNR and CDR2 FQNEAQ (reference sequence). This CDR3 is CASHPPGPTDTQYF.

The J gene is TRBJ2-4, the V gene TRBV15. The CDR3 loop spans 14 amino acids. The germline V gene has CDR1 LNHNV and CDR2 YYDKDF (reference sequence). CDR3: CATSTDGSKNMQYF.

The chain recombines TRBV2 with TRBJ2-7. The CDR3 contains 13 residues. The germline V gene encodes CDR1 SNHLY and CDR2 FYNNEI. CDR3 residues: CASSPNYWDEQYF.

The V gene is TRBV27, the J gene TRBJ2-5. CDR1 and CDR2 from the germline V gene are MNHEY and SMNVEV (reference sequence). The CDR3 contains 17 residues. The CDR3 sequence: CASSSLLGLAGQETQYF.

The genes are TRBV20-1 and TRBJ2-3; absent DNA, TCRdb's TRBD1 call cannot be checked. Germline V gene data show CDR1 as DFQATT and CDR2 as SNEGSKA (reference sequence). This CDR3 is 14 amino acids long. The CDR3 reads CSARHPRTGDTQYF.

The chain couples TRBV9 to TRBJ2-3; TCRdb selects TRBD2, and the lack of DNA leaves this call unchecked. The CDR3 extends over 15 amino acids. Germline V gene lookup returns CDR1 SGDLS and CDR2 YYNGEE. The CDR3 spells CASSVEGVGTDTQYF.

CDR3 residues: CSARDYSGRIDEQFF. V usage is TRBV20-1 and J usage is TRBJ2-1; the TRBD2 assignment by TCRdb is unverifiable without DNA. The germline CDR1 and CDR2 sequences are DFQATT and SNEGSKA (reference sequence). The CDR3 has 15 amino acids.

The chain uses TRBV7-9 and TRBJ2-2; TCRdb's D gene call, TRBD1, goes unchecked for lack of DNA. The CDR3 has 14 residues. Germline CDR1 SEHNR, CDR2 FQNEAQ (reference sequence). CDR3 in amino acids: CASSLDMGTGELFF.

The chain joins TRBV4-2 to TRBJ2-5; TCRdb selects TRBD1, and the lack of DNA leaves this call unchecked. CDR3 length equals 15 residues. Germline CDR1 is LGHNA and CDR2 is YNFKEQ. The CDR3 region is CASSQGTGLGETQYF.

The gene calls are TRBV7-9 and TRBJ2-1. The CDR3 has 13 residues. Germline loops: CDR1 SEHNR, CDR2 FQNEAQ (reference sequence). CDR3: CASIPENYNEQFF.

The rearrangement uses TRBV4-2 and TRBJ1-6; the D call of TRBD1 rests on TCRdb alone, since no DNA is present to check it. CDR1 and CDR2 from the germline V gene are LGHNA and YNFKEQ. The CDR3 extends over 15 amino acids. CDR3 sequence reads: CASSIVGRGRSPLHF.

Here the CDR3 reads CASSLQGRTSEQFF. The chain employs TRBV6-2 or TRBV6-3 and TRBJ2-1; TCRdb proposes TRBD1, but this gene call is untestable without DNA. Germline loops: CDR1 MNHEY, CDR2 SVGEGT. This CDR3 is 14 amino acids long.

V and J are TRBV6-5 and TRBJ2-7; TCRdb indicates TRBD1, and absent DNA this call remains unverified. The CDR3 covers 16 residues. CDR1 is MNHEY, CDR2 SVGAGI, per germline. This CDR3 reads CASSSFRVTGAYEQYF.

The genes are TRBV7-9 and TRBJ1-1; the D call of TRBD1 rests on TCRdb alone, since no DNA is present to check it. The CDR3 length is 15 residues. CDR1 is SEHNR, CDR2 FQNEAQ, per germline (reference sequence). The CDR3 loop is CASSPQGQANTEAFF.

This rearrangement joins TRBV7-9 to TRBJ1-1; TCRdb lists TRBD1, though no DNA is available to test this call. The CDR3 covers 15 residues. The germline V gene encodes CDR1 SEHNR and CDR2 FQNEAQ (reference sequence). The CDR3 loop reads CASSPLTGANTEAFF.

The rearrangement links TRBV20-1 to TRBJ2-1. This CDR3 spans 15 amino acids. Germline V gene sequence: CDR1 DFQATT, CDR2 SNEGSKA (reference sequence). The chain's CDR3 is CSARDLSGLQNEQFF.

The chain combines TRBV11-2 with TRBJ2-2; there is no DNA to check the TCRdb D call of TRBD2. Per germline, CDR1 SGHAT and CDR2 FQNNGV. CDR3 length: 19 residues. The CDR3 sequence is CASSDSAGERLAFTGELFF.

CDR3 sequence: CSATPDRGSIYEQYF. The chain recombines TRBV20-1 with TRBJ2-7; TCRdb's assignment of TRBD1 cannot be checked, as there is no DNA. CDR3 length: 15 residues. Germline CDR1 and CDR2: DFQATT and SNEGSKA (reference sequence).

J is TRBJ2-2 and V is TRBV12-3 or TRBV12-4; no DNA is available, so the TRBD2 call from TCRdb remains unchecked. The CDR3 has 13 amino acids. The CDR3 here is CASSRDGGGELFF.

The chain links TRBV9 to TRBJ2-5; with no DNA, the TCRdb D assignment of TRBD1 cannot be verified. The CDR3 length is 14 residues. Germline V lookup: CDR1 SGDLS, CDR2 YYNGEE. CDR3: CASSVSGTQETQYF.

This rearrangement joins TRBV18 to TRBJ1-3. The CDR3 covers 15 residues. The germline CDR1 and CDR2 sequences are KGHSH and LQKENI. The CDR3 sequence is CASLPTQHSGNTIYF.

The chain links TRBV5-1 to TRBJ2-7; the TCRdb call, TRBD1, lacks DNA for checking. The CDR3 is 15 amino acids. Germline V gives CDR1 SGHRS, CDR2 YFSETQ. The CDR3 here is CASSLSQGSSYEQYF. The whole variable domain, remainder taken from reference TRBV5-1 and TRBJ2-7, is KAGVTQTPRYLIKTRGQQVTLSCSPISGHRSVSWYQQTPGQGLQFLFEYFSETQRNKGNFPGRFSGRQFSNSRSEMNVSTLELGDSALYLCASSLSQGSSYEQYFGPGTRLTVT.

The chain couples TRBV7-9 to TRBJ1-1; TCRdb's D gene call, TRBD1, goes unchecked for lack of DNA. The CDR3 is made up of 16 amino acids. From germline, CDR1 is SEHNR and CDR2 FQNEAQ (reference sequence). This CDR3 reads CASSPSDSSMNTEAFF.

The rearrangement uses TRBV4-2 and TRBJ1-5. Germline V gives CDR1 LGHNA, CDR2 YNFKEQ. CDR3 length equals 13 residues. This CDR3 reads CASSQGGYQPQHF.

The chain is built from TRBV7-6 and TRBJ2-1; the D call from TCRdb, TRBD2, cannot be confirmed without DNA. CDR3 length: 15 residues. Germline CDR1 is SGHVS and CDR2 is FNYEAQ. The CDR3 sequence: CASSLGGRALNEQFF.

The chain recombines TRBV4-3 with TRBJ2-3; with no DNA, the TCRdb D assignment of TRBD2 cannot be verified. Germline CDR1 LGHNA, CDR2 YSLEER. The CDR3 length is 19 residues. The CDR3 sequence is CASSQAAPGLAGEADTQYF.

J is TRBJ1-3 and V is TRBV6-5. Germline values: CDR1 MNHEY, CDR2 SVGAGI. This CDR3 is built from 14 residues. The CDR3 sequence: CASINSLGGNTIYF.

The rearrangement uses TRBV5-8 and TRBJ1-5; the D call of TRBD1 rests on TCRdb alone, since no DNA is present to check it. This CDR3 contains 15 residues. Germline CDR1 is SGHTS and CDR2 is YDEGEE. The CDR3 protein is CASSNGQGSNQPQHF.